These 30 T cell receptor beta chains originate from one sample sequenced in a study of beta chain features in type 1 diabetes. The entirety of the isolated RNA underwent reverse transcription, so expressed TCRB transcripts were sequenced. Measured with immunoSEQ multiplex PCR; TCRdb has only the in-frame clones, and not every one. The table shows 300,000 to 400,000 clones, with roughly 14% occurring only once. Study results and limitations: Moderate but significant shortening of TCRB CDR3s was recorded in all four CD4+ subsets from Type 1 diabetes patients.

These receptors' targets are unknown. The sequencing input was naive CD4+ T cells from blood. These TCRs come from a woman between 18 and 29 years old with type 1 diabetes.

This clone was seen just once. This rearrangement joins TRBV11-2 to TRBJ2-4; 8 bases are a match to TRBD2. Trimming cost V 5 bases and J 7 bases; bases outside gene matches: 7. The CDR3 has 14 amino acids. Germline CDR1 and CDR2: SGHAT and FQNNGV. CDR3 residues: CASSPLAGLNIQYF. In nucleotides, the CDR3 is TGTGCCAGCAGCCCCTTAGCGGGGCTGAACATTCAGTACTTC.

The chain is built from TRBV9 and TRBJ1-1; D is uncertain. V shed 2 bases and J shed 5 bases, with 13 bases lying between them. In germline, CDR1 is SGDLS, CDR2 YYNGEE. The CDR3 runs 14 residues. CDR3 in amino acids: CASSVRTVGTEAFF. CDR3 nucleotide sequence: TGTGCCAGCAGCGTTAGGACTGTTGGGACTGAAGCTTTCTTT.

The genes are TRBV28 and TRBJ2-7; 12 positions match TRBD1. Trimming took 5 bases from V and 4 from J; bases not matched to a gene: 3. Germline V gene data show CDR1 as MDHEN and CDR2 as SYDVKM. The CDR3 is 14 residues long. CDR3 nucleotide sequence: TGTGCCAGCAGTCGGGACAGGGGGCCGTACGAGCAGTACTTC. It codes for CASSRDRGPYEQYF. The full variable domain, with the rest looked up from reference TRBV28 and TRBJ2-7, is DVKVTQSSRYLVKRTGEKVFLECVQDMDHENMFWYRQDPGLGLRLIYFSYDVKMKEKGDIPEGYSVSREKKERFSLILESASTNQTSMYLCASSRDRGPYEQYFGPGTRLTVT.

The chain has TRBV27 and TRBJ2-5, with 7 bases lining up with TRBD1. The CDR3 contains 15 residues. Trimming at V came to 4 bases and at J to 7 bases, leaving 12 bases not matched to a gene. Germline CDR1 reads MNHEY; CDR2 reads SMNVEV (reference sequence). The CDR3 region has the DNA TGTGCCAGCAGTTCGGGAACAGGGGTGGCAGGGACCCAGTACTTC. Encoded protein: CASSSGTGVAGTQYF.

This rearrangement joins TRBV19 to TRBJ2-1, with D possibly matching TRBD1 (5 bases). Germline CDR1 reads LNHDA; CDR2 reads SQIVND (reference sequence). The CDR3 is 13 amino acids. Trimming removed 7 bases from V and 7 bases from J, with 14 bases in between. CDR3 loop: CASTAGSLNEQFF. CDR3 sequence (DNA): TGTGCCAGTACCGCAGGGTCGCTGAATGAGCAGTTCTTC.

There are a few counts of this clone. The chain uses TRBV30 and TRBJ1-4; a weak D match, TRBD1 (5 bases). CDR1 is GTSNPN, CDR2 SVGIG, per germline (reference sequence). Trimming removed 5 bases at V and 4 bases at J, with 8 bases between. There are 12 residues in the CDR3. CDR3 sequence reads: CAWDDSNEKLFF. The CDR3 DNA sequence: TGTGCCTGGGATGACAGTAATGAAAAACTGTTTTTT.

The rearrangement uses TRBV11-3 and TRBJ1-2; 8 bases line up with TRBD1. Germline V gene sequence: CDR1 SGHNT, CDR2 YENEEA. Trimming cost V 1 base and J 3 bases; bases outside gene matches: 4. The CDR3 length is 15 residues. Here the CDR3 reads CASSLGTGLDYGYTF. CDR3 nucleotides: TGTGCCAGCAGCTTAGGGACAGGGCTCGACTATGGCTACACCTTC. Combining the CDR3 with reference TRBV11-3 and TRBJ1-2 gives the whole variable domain EAGVVQSPRYKIIEKKQPVAFWCNPISGHNTLYWYLQNLGQGPELLIRYENEEAVDDSQLPKDRFSAERLKGVDSTLKIQPAELGDSAVYLCASSLGTGLDYGYTFGSGTRLTVV.

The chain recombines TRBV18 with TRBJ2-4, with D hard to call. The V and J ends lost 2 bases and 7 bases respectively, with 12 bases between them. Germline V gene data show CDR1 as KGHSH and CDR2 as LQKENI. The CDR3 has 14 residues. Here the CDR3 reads CASSPGLFPNIQYF. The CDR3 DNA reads TGTGCCAGCTCACCAGGGCTTTTCCCCAACATTCAGTACTTC.

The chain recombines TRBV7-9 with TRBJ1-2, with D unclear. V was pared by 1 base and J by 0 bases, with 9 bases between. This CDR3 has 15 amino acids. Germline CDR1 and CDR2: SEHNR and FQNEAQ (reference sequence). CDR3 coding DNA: TGTGCCAGCAGCTTAGTCGAGGGAGCTAACTATGGCTACACCTTC. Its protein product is CASSLVEGANYGYTF.

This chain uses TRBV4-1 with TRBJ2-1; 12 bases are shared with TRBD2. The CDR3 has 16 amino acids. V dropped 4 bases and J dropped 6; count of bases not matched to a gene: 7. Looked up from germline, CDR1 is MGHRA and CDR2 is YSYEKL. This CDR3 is CASSRLTSGSFNEQFF. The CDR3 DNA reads TGCGCCAGCAGCCGATTGACTAGCGGGAGTTTCAATGAGCAGTTCTTC.

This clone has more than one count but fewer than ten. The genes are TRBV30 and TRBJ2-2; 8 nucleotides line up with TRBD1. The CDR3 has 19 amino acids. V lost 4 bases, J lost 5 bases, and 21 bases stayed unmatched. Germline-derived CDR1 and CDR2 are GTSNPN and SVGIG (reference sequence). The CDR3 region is CAWNRWLVSGQGSTGELFF. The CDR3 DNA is TGTGCCTGGAACAGGTGGTTGGTTTCTGGACAGGGAAGTACCGGGGAGCTGTTTTTT. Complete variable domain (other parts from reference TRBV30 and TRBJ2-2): SQTIHQWPATLVQPVGSPLSLECTVEGTSNPNLYWYRQAAGRGLQLLFYSVGIGQISSEVPQNLSASRPQDRQFILSSKKLLLSDSGFYLCAWNRWLVSGQGSTGELFFGEGSRLTVL.

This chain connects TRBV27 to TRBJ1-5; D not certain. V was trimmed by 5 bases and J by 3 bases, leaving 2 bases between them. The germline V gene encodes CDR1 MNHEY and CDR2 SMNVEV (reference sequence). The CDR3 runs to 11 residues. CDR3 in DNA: TGTGCCAGCAGTCTCAATCAGCCCCAGCATTTT. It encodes CASSLNQPQHF.

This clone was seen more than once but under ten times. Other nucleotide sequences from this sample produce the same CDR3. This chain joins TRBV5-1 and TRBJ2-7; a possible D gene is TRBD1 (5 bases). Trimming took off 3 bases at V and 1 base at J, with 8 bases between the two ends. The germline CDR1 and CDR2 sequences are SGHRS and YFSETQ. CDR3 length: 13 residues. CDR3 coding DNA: TGCGCCAGCAGCTCGGACAATTCCTACGAGCAGTACTTC. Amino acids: CASSSDNSYEQYF.

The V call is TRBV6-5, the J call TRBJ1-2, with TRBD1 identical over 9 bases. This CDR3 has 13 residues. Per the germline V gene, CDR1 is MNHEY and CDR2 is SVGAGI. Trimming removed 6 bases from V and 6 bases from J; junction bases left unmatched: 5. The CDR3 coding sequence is TGTGCCAGCAGCCCCCGGGACAGGGATGGCTACACCTTC. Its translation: CASSPRDRDGYTF.

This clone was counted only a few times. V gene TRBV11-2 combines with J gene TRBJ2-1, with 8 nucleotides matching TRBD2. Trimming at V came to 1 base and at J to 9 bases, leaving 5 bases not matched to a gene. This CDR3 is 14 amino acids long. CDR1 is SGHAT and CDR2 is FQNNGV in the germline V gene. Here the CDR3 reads CASSLVGGGREQFF. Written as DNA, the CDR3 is TGTGCCAGCAGCTTAGTAGGCGGGGGGCGTGAGCAGTTCTTC.

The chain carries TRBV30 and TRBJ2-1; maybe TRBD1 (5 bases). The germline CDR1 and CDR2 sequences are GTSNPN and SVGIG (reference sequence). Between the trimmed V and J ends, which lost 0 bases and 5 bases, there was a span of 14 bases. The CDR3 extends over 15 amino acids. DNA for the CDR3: TGTGCCTGGAGTGTGAGCCTAGGGGTCCACAATGAGCAGTTCTTC. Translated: CAWSVSLGVHNEQFF.

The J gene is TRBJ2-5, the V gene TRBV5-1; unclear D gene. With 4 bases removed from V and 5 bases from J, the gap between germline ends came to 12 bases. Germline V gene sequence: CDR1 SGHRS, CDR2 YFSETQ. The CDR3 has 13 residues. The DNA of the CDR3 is TGCGCCAGCAGCGCTGGGTCCGGGGAGACCCAGTACTTC. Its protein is CASSAGSGETQYF.

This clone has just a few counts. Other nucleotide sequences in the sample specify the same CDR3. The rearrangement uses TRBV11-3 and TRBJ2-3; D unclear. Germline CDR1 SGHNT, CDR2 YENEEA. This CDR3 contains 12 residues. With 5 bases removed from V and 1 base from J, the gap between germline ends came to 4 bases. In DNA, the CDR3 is TGTGCCAGCAGCCCCGGCACAGATACGCAGTATTTT. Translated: CASSPGTDTQYF.

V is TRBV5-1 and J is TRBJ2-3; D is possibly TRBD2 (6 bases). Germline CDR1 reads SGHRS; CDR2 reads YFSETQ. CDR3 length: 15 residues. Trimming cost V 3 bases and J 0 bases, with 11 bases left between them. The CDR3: CASSSRGTSTDTQYF. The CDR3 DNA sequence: TGCGCCAGCAGCTCCCGAGGGACTAGCACAGATACGCAGTATTTT.

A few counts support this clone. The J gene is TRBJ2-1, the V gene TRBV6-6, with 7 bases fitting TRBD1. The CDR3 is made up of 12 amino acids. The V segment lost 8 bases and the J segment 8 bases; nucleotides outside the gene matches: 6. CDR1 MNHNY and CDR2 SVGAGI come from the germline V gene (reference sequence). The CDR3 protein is CASRDSYYEQFF. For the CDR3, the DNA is TGTGCCAGCCGGGACAGTTATTATGAGCAGTTCTTC.

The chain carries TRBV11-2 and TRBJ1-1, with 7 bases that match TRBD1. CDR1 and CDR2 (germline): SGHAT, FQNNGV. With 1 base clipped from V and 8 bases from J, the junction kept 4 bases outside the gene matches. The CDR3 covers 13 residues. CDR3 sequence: CASSLVDRREAFF. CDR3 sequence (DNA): TGTGCCAGCAGCTTAGTGGACAGGCGGGAAGCTTTCTTT.

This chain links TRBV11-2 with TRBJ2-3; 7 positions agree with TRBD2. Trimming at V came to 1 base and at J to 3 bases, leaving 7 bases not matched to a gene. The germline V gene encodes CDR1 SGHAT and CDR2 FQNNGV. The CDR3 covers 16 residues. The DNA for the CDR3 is TGTGCCAGCAGCTTAGGTTCCGGGAGGAGGACAGATACGCAGTATTTT. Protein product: CASSLGSGRRTDTQYF. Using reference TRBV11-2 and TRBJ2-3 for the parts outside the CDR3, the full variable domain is EAGVAQSPRYKIIEKRQSVAFWCNPISGHATLYWYQQILGQGPKLLIQFQNNGVVDDSQLPKDRFSAERLKGVDSTLKIQPAKLEDSAVYLCASSLGSGRRTDTQYFGPGTRLTVL.

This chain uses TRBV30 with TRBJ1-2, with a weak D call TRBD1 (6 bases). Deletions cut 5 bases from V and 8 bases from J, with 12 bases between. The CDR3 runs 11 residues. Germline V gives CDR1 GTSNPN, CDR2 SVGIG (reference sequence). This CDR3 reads CAWGTSNGYTF. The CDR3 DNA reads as TGTGCCTGGGGGACATCGAACGGCTACACCTTC.

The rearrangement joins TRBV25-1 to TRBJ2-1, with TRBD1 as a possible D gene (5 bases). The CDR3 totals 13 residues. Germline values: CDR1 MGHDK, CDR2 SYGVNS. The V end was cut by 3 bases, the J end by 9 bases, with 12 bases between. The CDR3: CASSDRTRGEQFF. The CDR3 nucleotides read TGTGCCAGCAGTGACAGGACAAGGGGTGAGCAGTTCTTC.

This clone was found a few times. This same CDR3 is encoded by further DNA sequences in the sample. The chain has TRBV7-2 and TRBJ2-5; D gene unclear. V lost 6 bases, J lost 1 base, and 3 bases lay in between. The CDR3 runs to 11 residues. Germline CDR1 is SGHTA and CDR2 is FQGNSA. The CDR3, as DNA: TGTGCCAGCAGTCTCCAAGAGACCCAGTACTTC. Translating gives CASSLQETQYF.

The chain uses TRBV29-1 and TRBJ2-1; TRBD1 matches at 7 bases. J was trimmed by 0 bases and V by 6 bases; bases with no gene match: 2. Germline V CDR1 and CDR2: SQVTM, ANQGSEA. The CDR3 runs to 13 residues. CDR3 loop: CSVQGSSYNEQFF. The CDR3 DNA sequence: TGCAGCGTACAGGGGAGCTCCTACAATGAGCAGTTCTTC.

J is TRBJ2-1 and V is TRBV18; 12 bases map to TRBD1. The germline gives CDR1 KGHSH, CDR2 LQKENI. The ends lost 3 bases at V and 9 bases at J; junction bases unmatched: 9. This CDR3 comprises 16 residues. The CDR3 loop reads CASSPYAGTGGGEQFF. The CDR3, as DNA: TGTGCCAGCTCACCCTACGCCGGGACAGGGGGCGGTGAGCAGTTCTTC.

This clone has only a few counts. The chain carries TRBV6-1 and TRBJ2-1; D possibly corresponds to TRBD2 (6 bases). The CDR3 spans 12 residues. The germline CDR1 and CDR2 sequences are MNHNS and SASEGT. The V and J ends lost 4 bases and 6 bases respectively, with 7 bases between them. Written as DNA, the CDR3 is TGTGCCAGCAGTGGGAGGGCCAATGAGCAGTTCTTC. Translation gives CASSGRANEQFF.

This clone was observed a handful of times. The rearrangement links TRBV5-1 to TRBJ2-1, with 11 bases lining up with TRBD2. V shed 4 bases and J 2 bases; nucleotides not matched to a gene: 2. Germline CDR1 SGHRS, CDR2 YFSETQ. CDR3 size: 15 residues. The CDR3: CASSALAGAYNEQFF. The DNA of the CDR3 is TGCGCCAGCAGCGCACTAGCGGGAGCCTACAATGAGCAGTTCTTC.

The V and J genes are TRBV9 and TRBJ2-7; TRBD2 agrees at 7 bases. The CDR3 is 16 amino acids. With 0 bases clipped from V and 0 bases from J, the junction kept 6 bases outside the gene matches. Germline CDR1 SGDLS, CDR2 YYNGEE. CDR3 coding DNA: TGTGCCAGCAGCGTAGGGGGTAGCGGGTTCTCCTACGAGCAGTACTTC. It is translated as CASSVGGSGFSYEQYF. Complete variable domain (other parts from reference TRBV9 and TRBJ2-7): DSGVTQTPKHLITATGQRVTLRCSPRSGDLSVYWYQQSLDQGLQFLIQYYNGEERAKGNILERFSAQQFPDLHSELNLSSLELGDSALYFCASSVGGSGFSYEQYFGPGTRLTVT.